Listed below are T cell receptor beta chains from one sample, sequenced in a study of cytomegalovirus exposure and HLA in healthy donors. Some clones are missing from TCRdb's copy, which holds only in-frame ones; the method was immunoSEQ multiplex PCR. This table holds about 280,000 clones, 85% to 90% found once. The material sequenced was PBMCs. All receptors come from a young woman in good health and CMV-seronegative. CDR3s include the opening cysteine and the closing phenylalanine or tryptophan. Fields, in order: V gene, D gene, clone size, J gene, CDR3 DNA, CDR3 protein. A D gene is named only where the DNA matches it firmly. Clone size, where shown, is once, few, many, or a class for clones that have expanded.

TRBV5-4	TRBD1	NA	TRBJ2-7	TGTGCCAGCAGCTTGGGGGGACAGATCTACGAGCAGTACTTC	CASSLGGQIYEQYF
TRBV5-6	TRBD2	NA	TRBJ2-5	TGTGCCAGCAGCTTCCCGGGGGGTAGCCAAGAGACCCAGTACTTC	CASSFPGGSQETQYF
TRBV14	NA	NA	TRBJ2-1	TGTGCCAGCAGGATTGCCGGGAGCAATGAGCAGTTCTTC	CASRIAGSNEQFF
TRBV28	NA	NA	TRBJ2-7	TGTGCCAGCAGTTTTGCGTCCGGGCAGTACTTC	CASSFASGQYF
TRBV9	TRBD1	NA	TRBJ2-1	TGTGCCAGCAGCCTCGACAGGGGGCCCTACAATGAGCAGTTCTTC	CASSLDRGPYNEQFF
TRBV19	NA	NA	TRBJ2-1	TGTGCCAGTAACCCTATTGGAGGAAGCTCCTACAATGAGCAGTTCTTC	CASNPIGGSSYNEQFF
TRBV25-1	TRBD2	once	TRBJ2-1	TGTGCCAGCAGTGGGGGACTAGCGGGAGTTCGAGCCTACAATGAGCAGTTCTTC	CASSGGLAGVRAYNEQFF
TRBV15	NA	NA	TRBJ1-2	TGTGCCACCAGCAGAGAGCACAATAACTATGGCTACACCTTC	CATSREHNNYGYTF
TRBV14	NA	NA	TRBJ1-1	TGTGCCAGCAGCCAAGCATCTCGCGGCGGCACTGAAGCTTTCTTT	CASSQASRGGTEAFF
TRBV11-1	NA	NA	TRBJ1-5	TGTGCCAGCAGCAGCAATAGCAATCAGCCCCAGCATTTT	CASSSNSNQPQHF
TRBV2	NA	NA	TRBJ1-5	TGTGCCAGCAATAGTAACAGGGATTATAGCAATCAGCCCCAGCATTTT	CASNSNRDYSNQPQHF
TRBV2	TRBD1	NA	TRBJ1-5	TGTGCCAGCAGCTCGGGACAGGGGGCGGGACAGCCCCAGCATTTT	CASSSGQGAGQPQHF
TRBV9	TRBD2	NA	TRBJ2-1	TGTGCCAGCAGCGTAGCTGGGACTAGCGTGTGGAAGCAGTTCTTC	CASSVAGTSVWKQFF
TRBV28	NA	NA	TRBJ1-5	TGTGCCAGCAGCCGGGCCCAGGGAAGGGAGCCCCAGCATTTT	CASSRAQGREPQHF
TRBV21-1	NA	NA	TRBJ1-5	TGTGCCAGCTCCGGGCCCCAGCATTTT	CASSGPQHF
TRBV28	NA	NA	TRBJ2-2	TGTGCCAGCAGCAATCCCTTCAGGGATTACACCGGGGAGCTGTTTTTT	CASSNPFRDYTGELFF
TRBV28	TRBD1	NA	TRBJ1-1	TGTGCCAGCAGTTTCAGGGGGCTGCTGGCTTTCTTT	CASSFRGLLAFF
TRBV9	NA	NA	TRBJ2-3	TGTGCCAGCAGCGTAGACGGAGCGGGCACAGATACGCAGTATTTT	CASSVDGAGTDTQYF
TRBV19	TRBD1	NA	TRBJ2-7	TGTGCCAGTAGTGGGACAGGGGGTTCCTACGAGCAGTACTTC	CASSGTGGSYEQYF
TRBV27	TRBD1	NA	TRBJ1-1	TGTGCCAGCAGTTTATCGGGGACAGGGCCCCGAGCTTTCTTT	CASSLSGTGPRAFF
TRBV28	TRBD1	once	TRBJ2-5	TGTGCCAGCAGCCCCGGGACAGGGGAGACCCAGTACTTC	CASSPGTGETQYF
TRBV2	TRBD1	NA	TRBJ2-1	TGTGCCAAATCGGACAGGGACAATGAGCAGTTCTTC	CAKSDRDNEQFF
TRBV28	NA	NA	TRBJ2-7	TGTGCCAGCACGAGCTCCTACGAGCAGTACTTC	CASTSSYEQYF
TRBV9	NA	NA	TRBJ1-3	TGTGCCAGCAGCGTAGCGGGGAGCCTAAGCTCTGGAAACACCATATATTTT	CASSVAGSLSSGNTIYF
TRBV28	TRBD1	NA	TRBJ2-7	TGTGCCAGCAGTCATTCCGGGACAGGGGACTACGAGCAGTACTTC	CASSHSGTGDYEQYF
TRBV28	NA	NA	TRBJ2-4	TGTGCCAGCAACCCGGGGGGCGGAAACATTCAGTACTTC	CASNPGGGNIQYF
TRBV13	NA	NA	TRBJ2-4	TGTGCCAGCAGCGGCGCTCCCGGGACATCCTTAGCCAAAAACATTCAGTACTTC	CASSGAPGTSLAKNIQYF
TRBV27	NA	NA	TRBJ2-2	TGTGCCAGCAGTCGGGCCCCTCAGGGATACACCGGGGAGCTGTTTTTT	CASSRAPQGYTGELFF
TRBV27	NA	NA	TRBJ1-6	TGTGCCAGCCGCAACAGTAAGACCGAACACGATAATTCACCCCTCCACTTT	CASRNSKTEHDNSPLHF
TRBV5-6	NA	NA	TRBJ1-1	TGTGCCAGCAGCTACGGAGGGTCGGTAGGGAACACTGAAGCTTTCTTT	CASSYGGSVGNTEAFF
TRBV18	TRBD1	NA	TRBJ2-6	TGTGCCAGCTCACCATGGGACAGGGCTGGGGCCAACGTCCTGACTTTC	CASSPWDRAGANVLTF
TRBV5-1	TRBD1	many	TRBJ1-2	TGCGCCAGCAGCTTGGCCGGGACAGGCGGTGGCTACACCTTC	CASSLAGTGGGYTF
TRBV7-9	NA	NA	TRBJ2-3	TGTGCCAGCAGCTTACCGCAGAAAGACGGCGGGAACACAGATACGCAGTATTTT	CASSLPQKDGGNTDTQYF
TRBV11-2	TRBD2	NA	TRBJ2-3	TGTGCCAGCGGTGGGACTACTTCCACAGATACGCAGTATTTT	CASGGTTSTDTQYF
TRBV7-9	TRBD2	once	TRBJ2-1	TGTGCCAGCAGCTTAGCGGGCGCGGGAGTGAACAATGAGCAGTTCTTC	CASSLAGAGVNNEQFF
TRBV30	TRBD1	NA	TRBJ1-1	TGTGCCTGGAGTAATGGTTGGGGACAGTCTAACACTGAAGCTTTCTTT	CAWSNGWGQSNTEAFF
TRBV12-5	NA	NA	TRBJ1-5	TGTGCTAGTGGTTTGGGAGGAGGGGGCAATCAGCCCCAGCATTTT	CASGLGGGGNQPQHF
TRBV11-2	TRBD2	NA	TRBJ2-7	TGTGCCAGCAGCCCAACTAGCGGGGAAACTTTTAACTACGAGCAGTACTTC	CASSPTSGETFNYEQYF
TRBV18	TRBD1	NA	TRBJ2-1	TGTGCCAGCTCACCGGACAGGGTCAATGAGCAGTTCTTC	CASSPDRVNEQFF
TRBV6-5	TRBD2	NA	TRBJ2-1	TGTGCCAGCAGTTACGTCGAGGGGACTAGCTATGAGCAGTTCTTC	CASSYVEGTSYEQFF
TRBV10-2	NA	NA	TRBJ1-1	TGCGCCAGCCTCAGGGGATCTGGCACTGAAGCTTTCTTT	CASLRGSGTEAFF
TRBV29-1	NA	NA	TRBJ2-7	TGCAGCGTTACGGCAGGCGTCCGCTACGAGCAGTACTTC	CSVTAGVRYEQYF
TRBV7-9	NA	NA	TRBJ2-1	TGTGCCAGCAGCGGGAGACTTTACAATGAGCAGTTCTTC	CASSGRLYNEQFF
TRBV13	NA	NA	TRBJ2-7	TGTGCCAGCAGCTCGCTAGATGAGGATACCTACGAGCAGTACTTC	CASSSLDEDTYEQYF
TRBV28	NA	NA	TRBJ2-7	TGTGCCAGCAGATTGGGGGGAGTCTACGAGCAGTACTTC	CASRLGGVYEQYF
TRBV2	TRBD2	NA	TRBJ2-3	TGTGCCAGCGGAACGGGAGGGCCGAATACGCAGTATTTT	CASGTGGPNTQYF
TRBV7-7	TRBD2	NA	TRBJ2-3	TGTGCCAGCAGCCCCGGACTAGGTCCCCCAGATACGCAGTATTTT	CASSPGLGPPDTQYF
TRBV6-7	TRBD2	NA	TRBJ2-7	TGTGCCAGCGCGACTAGCGGGAGCACCCACGAGCAGTACTTC	CASATSGSTHEQYF
TRBV9	NA	NA	TRBJ2-7	TGTGCCAGCAGCGTAGATGGACAGACCCTAACCTACGAGCAGTACTTC	CASSVDGQTLTYEQYF
TRBV28	NA	NA	TRBJ1-1	TGTGCCAGCAGGGACGACAGGAGACTCAACACTGAAGCTTTCTTT	CASRDDRRLNTEAFF
TRBV29-1	TRBD1	NA	TRBJ2-7	TGCAGCGTTGGTTGGGGACAGGGCTACGAGCAGTACTTC	CSVGWGQGYEQYF